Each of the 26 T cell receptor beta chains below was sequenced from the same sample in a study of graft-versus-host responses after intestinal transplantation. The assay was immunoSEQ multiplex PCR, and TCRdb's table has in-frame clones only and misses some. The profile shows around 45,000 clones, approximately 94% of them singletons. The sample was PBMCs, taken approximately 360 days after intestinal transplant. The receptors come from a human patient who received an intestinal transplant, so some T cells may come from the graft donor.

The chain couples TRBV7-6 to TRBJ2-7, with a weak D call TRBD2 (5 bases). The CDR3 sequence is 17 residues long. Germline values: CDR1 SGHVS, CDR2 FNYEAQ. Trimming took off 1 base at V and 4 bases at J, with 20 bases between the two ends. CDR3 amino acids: CASSLERTADGAYEQYF. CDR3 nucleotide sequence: TGTGCCAGCAGCTTAGAGCGGACGGCCGATGGAGCGTACGAGCAGTACTTC. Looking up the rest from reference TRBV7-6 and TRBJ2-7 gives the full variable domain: GAGVSQSPRYKVTKRGQDVALRCDPISGHVSLYWYRQALGQGPEFLTYFNYEAQQDKSGLPNDRFSAERPEGSISTLTIQRTEQRDSAMYRCASSLERTADGAYEQYFGPGTRLTVT.

The CDR3 spells CASSSRTFNYGYTF. The CDR3 DNA reads as TGTGCCAGCAGCTCCCGGACCTTCAACTATGGCTACACCTTC. The V gene is TRBV11-3, the J gene TRBJ1-2; D not certain. CDR1 and CDR2 (germline): SGHNT, YENEEA. The CDR3 totals 14 residues. V was cut by 4 bases and J by 2 bases, with 11 bases left in between.

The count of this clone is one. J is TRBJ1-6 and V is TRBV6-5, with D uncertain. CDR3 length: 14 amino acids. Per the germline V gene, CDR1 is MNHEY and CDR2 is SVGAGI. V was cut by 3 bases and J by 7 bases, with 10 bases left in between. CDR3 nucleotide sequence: TGTGCCAGCAGTTATTATGGGGAGAATTCACCCCTCCACTTT. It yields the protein CASSYYGENSPLHF.

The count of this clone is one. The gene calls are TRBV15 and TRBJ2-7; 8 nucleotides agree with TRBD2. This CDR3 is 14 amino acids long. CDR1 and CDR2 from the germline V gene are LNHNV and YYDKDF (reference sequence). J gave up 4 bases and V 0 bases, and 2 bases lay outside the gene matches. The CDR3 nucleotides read TGTGCCACCAGCAGAGATACGGGGGGGTACGAGCAGTACTTC. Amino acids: CATSRDTGGYEQYF.

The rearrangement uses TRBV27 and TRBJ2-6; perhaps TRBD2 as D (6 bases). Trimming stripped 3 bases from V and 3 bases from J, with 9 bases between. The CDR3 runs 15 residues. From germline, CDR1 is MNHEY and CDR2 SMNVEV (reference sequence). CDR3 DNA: TGTGCCAGCAGTTTTCTGGGAGGTGGGGCCAACGTCCTGACTTTC. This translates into CASSFLGGGANVLTF.

Here the CDR3 DNA reads TGTGCCAGCAGCTCCGGACAGGCACACGCCCCCCAAGAGACCCAGTACTTC. It translates to CASSSGQAHAPQETQYF. The rearrangement joins TRBV5-4 to TRBJ2-5, with TRBD1 matching over 7 bases. The germline CDR1 and CDR2 sequences are SGHNT and YYREEE (reference sequence). The CDR3 is 17 amino acids. The V and J ends lost 3 bases and 1 base, in that order; junction bases with no gene match: 12.

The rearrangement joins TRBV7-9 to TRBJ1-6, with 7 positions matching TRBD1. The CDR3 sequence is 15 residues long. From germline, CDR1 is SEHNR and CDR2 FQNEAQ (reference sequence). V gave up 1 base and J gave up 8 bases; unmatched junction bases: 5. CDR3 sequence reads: CASSLGGTAYSPLHF. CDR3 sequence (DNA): TGTGCCAGCAGCTTAGGGGGGACAGCATATTCACCCCTCCACTTT.

CDR3 in amino acids: CASSFLGGGNTEAFF. The CDR3 nucleotides read TGTGCCAGCAGCTTTTTGGGCGGAGGGAACACTGAAGCTTTCTTT. The chain combines TRBV7-3 with TRBJ1-1, with D uncertain. This CDR3 is built from 15 residues. Germline loops: CDR1 SGHTA, CDR2 FQGTGA. V was cut by 3 bases and J by 1 base, with 12 bases left in between. The full variable domain, completed using reference TRBV7-3 and TRBJ1-1, is GAGVSQTPSNKVTEKGKYVELRCDPISGHTALYWYRQSLGQGPEFLIYFQGTGAADDSGLPNDRFFAVRPEGSVSTLKIQRTERGDSAVYLCASSFLGGGNTEAFFGQGTRLTVV.

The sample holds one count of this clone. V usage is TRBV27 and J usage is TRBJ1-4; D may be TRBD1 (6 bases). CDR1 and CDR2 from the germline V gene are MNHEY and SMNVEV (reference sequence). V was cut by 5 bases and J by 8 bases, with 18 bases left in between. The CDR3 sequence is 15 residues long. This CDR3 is CASSPRPGQGEKLFF. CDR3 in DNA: TGTGCCAGCAGTCCTCGGCCGGGACAAGGCGAAAAACTGTTTTTT. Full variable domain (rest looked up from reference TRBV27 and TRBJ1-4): EAQVTQNPRYLITVTGKKLTVTCSQNMNHEYMSWYRQDPGLGLRQIYYSMNVEVTDKGDVPEGYKVSRKEKRNFPLILESPSPNQTSLYFCASSPRPGQGEKLFFGSGTQLSVL.

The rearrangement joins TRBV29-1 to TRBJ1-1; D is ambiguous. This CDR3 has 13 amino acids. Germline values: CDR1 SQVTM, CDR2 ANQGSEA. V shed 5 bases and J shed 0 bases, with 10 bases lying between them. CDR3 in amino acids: CSVSDRVNTEAFF. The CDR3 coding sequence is TGCAGCGTTTCAGACCGAGTGAACACTGAAGCTTTCTTT.

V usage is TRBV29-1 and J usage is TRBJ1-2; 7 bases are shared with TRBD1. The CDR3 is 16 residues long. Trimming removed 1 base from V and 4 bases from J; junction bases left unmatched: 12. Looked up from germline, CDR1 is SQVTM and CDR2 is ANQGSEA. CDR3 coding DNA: TGCAGCGTTGAAGGGGGAAGACAGGGTACGAGCTATGGCTACACCTTC. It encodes CSVEGGRQGTSYGYTF. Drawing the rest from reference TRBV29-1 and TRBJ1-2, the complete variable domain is SAVISQKPSRDICQRGTSLTIQCQVDSQVTMMFWYRQQPGQSLTLIATANQGSEATYESGFVIDKFPISRPNLTFSTLTVSNMSPEDSSIYLCSVEGGRQGTSYGYTFGSGTRLTVV.

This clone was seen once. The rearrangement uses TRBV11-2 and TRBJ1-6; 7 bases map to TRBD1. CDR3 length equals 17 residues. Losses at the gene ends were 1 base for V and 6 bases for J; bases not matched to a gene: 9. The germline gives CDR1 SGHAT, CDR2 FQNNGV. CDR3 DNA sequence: TGTGCCAGCAGCTTAGGGGGACAGAGTAACCTTAATTCACCCCTCCACTTT. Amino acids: CASSLGGQSNLNSPLHF.

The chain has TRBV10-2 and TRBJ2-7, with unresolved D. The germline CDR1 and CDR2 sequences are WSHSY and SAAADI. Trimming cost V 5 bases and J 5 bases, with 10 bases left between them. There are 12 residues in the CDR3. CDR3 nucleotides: TGCGCCAGCAGTTTTATCCAGAACGAGCAGTACTTC. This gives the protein CASSFIQNEQYF.

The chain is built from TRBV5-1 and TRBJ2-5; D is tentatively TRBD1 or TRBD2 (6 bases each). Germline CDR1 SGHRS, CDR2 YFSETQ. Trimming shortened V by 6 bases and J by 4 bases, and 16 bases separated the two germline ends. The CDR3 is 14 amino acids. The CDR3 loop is CASNQLGGGETQYF. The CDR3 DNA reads TGCGCCAGCAATCAGTTGGGGGGCGGAGAGACCCAGTACTTC.

Here the CDR3 DNA reads TGCGCCAGCAGCCTGGCGGGATATAGCAATCAGCCCCAGCATTTT. Protein sequence: CASSLAGYSNQPQHF. The chain couples TRBV4-1 to TRBJ1-5; no firm D call. CDR3 length: 15 residues. Per the germline V gene, CDR1 is MGHRA and CDR2 is YSYEKL. Trimming took 4 bases from V and 0 from J, leaving 10 bases between them.

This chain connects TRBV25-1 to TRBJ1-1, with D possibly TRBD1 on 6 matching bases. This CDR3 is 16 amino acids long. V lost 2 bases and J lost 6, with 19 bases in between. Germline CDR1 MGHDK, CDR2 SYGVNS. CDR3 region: CASSEVGGSISPEAFF. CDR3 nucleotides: TGTGCCAGCAGTGAAGTAGGGGGGTCTATCTCTCCTGAAGCTTTCTTT.

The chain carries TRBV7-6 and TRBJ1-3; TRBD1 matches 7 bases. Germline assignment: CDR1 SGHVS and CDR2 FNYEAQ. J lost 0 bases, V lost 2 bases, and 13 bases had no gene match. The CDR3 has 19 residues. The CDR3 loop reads CASSLFQGGDLPSGNTIYF. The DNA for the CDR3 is TGTGCCAGCAGCTTATTTCAGGGGGGCGACCTTCCCTCTGGAAACACCATATATTTT.

Here the CDR3 reads CASSKVGLATKYNEQFF. CDR3 sequence (DNA): TGTGCCAGCAGCAAAGTTGGACTAGCGACTAAATACAATGAGCAGTTCTTC. This sequence joins TRBV21-1 and TRBJ2-1; whether TRBD2, the table's D call, matches the DNA was not checked. TRBV21-1 is labeled a pseudogene. This CDR3 has 17 residues.

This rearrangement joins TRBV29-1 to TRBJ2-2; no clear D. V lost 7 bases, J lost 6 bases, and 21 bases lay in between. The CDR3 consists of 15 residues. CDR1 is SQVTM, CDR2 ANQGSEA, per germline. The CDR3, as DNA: TGCAGCGCCCGACCCTCCTCCAGCAGCCCCGGGGAGCTGTTTTTT. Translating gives CSARPSSSSPGELFF.

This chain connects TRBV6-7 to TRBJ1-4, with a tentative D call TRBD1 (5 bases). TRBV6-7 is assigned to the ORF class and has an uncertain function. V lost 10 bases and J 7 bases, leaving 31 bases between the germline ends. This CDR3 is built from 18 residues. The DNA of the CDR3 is TGTGCCAAACCATTAAAGAGGGCAGGGCGGGGGTCGGGTGAAAAACTGTTTTTT. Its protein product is CAKPLKRAGRGSGEKLFF.

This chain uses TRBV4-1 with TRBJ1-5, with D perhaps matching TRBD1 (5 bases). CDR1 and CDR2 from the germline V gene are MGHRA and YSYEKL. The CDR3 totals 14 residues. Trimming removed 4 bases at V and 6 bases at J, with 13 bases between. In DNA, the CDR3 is TGCGCCAGCAGCCGCCTAGGGGTGGGTCAGCCCCAGCATTTT. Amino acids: CASSRLGVGQPQHF.

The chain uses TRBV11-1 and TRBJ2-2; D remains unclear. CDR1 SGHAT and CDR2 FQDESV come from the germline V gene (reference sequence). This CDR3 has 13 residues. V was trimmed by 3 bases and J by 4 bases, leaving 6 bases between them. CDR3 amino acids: CASSFDRTGELFF. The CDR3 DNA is TGTGCCAGCAGCTTTGACCGCACCGGGGAGCTGTTTTTT.

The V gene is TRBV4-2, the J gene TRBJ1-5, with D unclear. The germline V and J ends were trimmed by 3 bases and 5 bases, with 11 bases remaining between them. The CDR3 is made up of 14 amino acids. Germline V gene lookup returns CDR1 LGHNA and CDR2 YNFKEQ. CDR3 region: CASSHRRAYQPQHF. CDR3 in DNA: TGTGCCAGCAGCCATAGACGGGCTTATCAGCCCCAGCATTTT.

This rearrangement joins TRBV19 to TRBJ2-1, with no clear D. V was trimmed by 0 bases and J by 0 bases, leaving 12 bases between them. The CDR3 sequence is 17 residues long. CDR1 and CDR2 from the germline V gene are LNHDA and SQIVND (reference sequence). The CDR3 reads CASSIEGQLSSYNEQFF. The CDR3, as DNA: TGTGCCAGTAGTATAGAGGGTCAGTTAAGCTCCTACAATGAGCAGTTCTTC.

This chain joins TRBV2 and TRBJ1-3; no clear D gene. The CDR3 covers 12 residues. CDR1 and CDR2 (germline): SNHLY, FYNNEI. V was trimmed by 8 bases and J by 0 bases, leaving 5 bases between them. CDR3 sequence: CASVLSGNTIYF. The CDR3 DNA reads TGTGCCAGCGTACTCTCTGGAAACACCATATATTTT.

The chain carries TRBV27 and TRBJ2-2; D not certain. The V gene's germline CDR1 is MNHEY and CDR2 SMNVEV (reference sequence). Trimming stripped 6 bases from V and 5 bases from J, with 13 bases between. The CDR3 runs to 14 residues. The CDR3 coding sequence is TGTGCCAGCAGAACCGCGGTTGGAACCGGGGAGCTGTTTTTT. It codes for CASRTAVGTGELFF.